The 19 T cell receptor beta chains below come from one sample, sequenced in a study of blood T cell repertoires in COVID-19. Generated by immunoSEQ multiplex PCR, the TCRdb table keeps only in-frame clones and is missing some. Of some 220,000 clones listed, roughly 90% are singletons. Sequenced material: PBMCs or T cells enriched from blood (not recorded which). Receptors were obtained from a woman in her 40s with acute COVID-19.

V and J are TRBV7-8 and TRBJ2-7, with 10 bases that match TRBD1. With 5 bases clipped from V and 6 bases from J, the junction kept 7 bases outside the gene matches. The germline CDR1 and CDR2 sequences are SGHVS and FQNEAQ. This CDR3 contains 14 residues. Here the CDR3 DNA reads TGTGCCAGCAGCCTAGGACAGGGGGGTCGCGAGCAGTACGTC. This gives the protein CASSLGQGGREQYV.

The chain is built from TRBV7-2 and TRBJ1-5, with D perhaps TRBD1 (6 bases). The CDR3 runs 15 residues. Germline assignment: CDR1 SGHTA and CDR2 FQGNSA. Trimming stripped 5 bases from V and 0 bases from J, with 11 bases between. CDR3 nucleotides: TGTGCCAGCAGCACCACAGGGTATAGCAATCAGCCCCAGCATTTT. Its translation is CASSTTGYSNQPQHF.

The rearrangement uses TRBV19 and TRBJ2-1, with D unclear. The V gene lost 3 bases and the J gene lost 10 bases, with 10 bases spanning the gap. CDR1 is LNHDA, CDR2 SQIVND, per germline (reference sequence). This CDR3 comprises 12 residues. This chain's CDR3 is CASSMWSEEQFF. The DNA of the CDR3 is TGTGCCAGTAGTATGTGGTCGGAGGAGCAGTTCTTC.

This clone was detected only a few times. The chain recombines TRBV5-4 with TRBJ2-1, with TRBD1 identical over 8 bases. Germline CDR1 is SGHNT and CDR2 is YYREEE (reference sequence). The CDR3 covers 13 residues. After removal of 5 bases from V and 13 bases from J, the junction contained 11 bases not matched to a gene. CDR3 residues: CASRIGQGEGQFF. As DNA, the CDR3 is TGTGCCAGCAGAATAGGACAGGGAGAGGGACAGTTCTTC.

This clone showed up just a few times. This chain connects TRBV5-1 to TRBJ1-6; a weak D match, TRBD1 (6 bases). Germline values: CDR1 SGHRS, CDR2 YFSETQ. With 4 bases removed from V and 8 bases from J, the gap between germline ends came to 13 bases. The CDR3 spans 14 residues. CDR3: CASSATGFDSPLHF. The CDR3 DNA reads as TGCGCCAGCAGCGCAACAGGGTTTGATTCACCCCTCCACTTT.

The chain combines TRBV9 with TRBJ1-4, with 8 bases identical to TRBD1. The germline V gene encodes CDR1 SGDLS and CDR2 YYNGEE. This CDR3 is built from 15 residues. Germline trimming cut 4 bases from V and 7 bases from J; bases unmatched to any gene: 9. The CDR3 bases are TGTGCCAGCAGCTCATCAGACAGGGGTGTTGAAAAACTGTTTTTT. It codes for CASSSSDRGVEKLFF.

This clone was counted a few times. CDR3 in amino acids: CASSRPGTGDNSPLHF. The CDR3, as DNA: TGTGCCAGCAGTCGTCCCGGGACAGGGGATAATTCACCCCTCCACTTT. The chain recombines TRBV28 with TRBJ1-6; TRBD1 aligns across 10 bases. V gave up 5 bases and J gave up 5 bases; unmatched junction bases: 6. The germline gives CDR1 MDHEN, CDR2 SYDVKM. CDR3 length: 16 amino acids.

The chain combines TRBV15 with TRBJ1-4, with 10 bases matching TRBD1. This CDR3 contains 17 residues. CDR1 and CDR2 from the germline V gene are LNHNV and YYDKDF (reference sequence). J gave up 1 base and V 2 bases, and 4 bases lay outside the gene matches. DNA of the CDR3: TGTGCCACCAGCAGACAGGACAGGGGGAGAACTAATGAAAAACTGTTTTTT. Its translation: CATSRQDRGRTNEKLFF.

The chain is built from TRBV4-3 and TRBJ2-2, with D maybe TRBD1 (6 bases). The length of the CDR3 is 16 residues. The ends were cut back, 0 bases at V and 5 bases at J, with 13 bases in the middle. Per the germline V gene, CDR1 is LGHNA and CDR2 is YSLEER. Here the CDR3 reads CASSQEPHRATGELFF. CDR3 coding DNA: TGCGCCAGCAGCCAAGAACCTCACAGGGCTACCGGGGAGCTGTTTTTT.

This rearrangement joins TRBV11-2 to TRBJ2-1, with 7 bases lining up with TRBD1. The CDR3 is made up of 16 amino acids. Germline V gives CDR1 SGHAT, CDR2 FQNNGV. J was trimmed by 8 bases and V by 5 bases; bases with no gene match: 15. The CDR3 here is CASSPRQGSLSDEQFF. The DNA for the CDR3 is TGTGCCAGCAGCCCCAGACAGGGAAGTCTGAGTGATGAGCAGTTCTTC.

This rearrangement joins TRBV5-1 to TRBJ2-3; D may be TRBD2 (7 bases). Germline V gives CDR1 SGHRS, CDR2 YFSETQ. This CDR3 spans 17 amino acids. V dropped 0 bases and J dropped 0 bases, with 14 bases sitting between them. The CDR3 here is CASSLGPRGPSTDTQYF. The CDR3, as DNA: TGCGCCAGCAGCTTGGGACCGCGGGGGCCCAGCACAGATACGCAGTATTTT.

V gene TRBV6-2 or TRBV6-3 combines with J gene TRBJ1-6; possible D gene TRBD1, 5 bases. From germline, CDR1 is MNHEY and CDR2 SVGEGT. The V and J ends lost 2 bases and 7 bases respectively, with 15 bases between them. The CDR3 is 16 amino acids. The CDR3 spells CASSYGQGKENSPLHF. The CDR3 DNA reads TGTGCCAGCAGTTACGGCCAGGGCAAGGAAAATTCACCCCTCCACTTT.

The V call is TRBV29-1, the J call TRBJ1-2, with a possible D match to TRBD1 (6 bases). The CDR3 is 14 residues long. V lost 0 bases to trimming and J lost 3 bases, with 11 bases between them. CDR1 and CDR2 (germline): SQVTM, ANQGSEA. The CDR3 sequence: CSVEEVDSYYGYTF. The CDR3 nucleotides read TGCAGCGTTGAAGAAGTGGACAGCTACTATGGCTACACCTTC. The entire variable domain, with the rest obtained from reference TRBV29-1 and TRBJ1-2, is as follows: SAVISQKPSRDICQRGTSLTIQCQVDSQVTMMFWYRQQPGQSLTLIATANQGSEATYESGFVIDKFPISRPNLTFSTLTVSNMSPEDSSIYLCSVEEVDSYYGYTFGSGTRLTVV.

CDR3 amino acids: CASSLGQPDPLSGNTIYF. CDR3 sequence (DNA): TGTGCCAGCAGCTTGGGACAGCCGGATCCTCTCTCTGGAAACACCATATATTTT. This rearrangement joins TRBV5-8 to TRBJ1-3; TRBD1 might be the D (5 bases). CDR1 SGHTS and CDR2 YDEGEE come from the germline V gene. V was trimmed by 0 bases and J by 0 bases, leaving 16 bases between them. The CDR3 totals 18 residues.

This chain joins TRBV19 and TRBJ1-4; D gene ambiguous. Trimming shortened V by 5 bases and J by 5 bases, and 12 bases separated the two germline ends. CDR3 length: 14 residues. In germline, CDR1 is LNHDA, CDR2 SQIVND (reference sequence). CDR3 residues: CASSGRSGNEKLFF. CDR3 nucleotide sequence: TGTGCCAGTAGTGGCAGGTCCGGCAATGAAAAACTGTTTTTT.

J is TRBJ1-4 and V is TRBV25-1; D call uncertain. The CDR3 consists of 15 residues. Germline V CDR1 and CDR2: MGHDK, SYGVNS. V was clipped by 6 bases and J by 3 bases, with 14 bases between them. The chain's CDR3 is CASREENGANEKLFF. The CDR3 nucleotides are TGTGCCAGCAGGGAGGAGAACGGGGCTAATGAAAAACTGTTTTTT.

Here the CDR3 reads CSAKLTEAFF. DNA for the CDR3: TGCAGTGCTAAGCTAACGGAGGCTTTCTTT. V usage is TRBV20-1 and J usage is TRBJ1-1, with D unclear. This CDR3 region has 10 residues. Trimming removed 4 bases from V and 11 bases from J, with 11 bases in between. Germline CDR1 is DFQATT and CDR2 is SNEGSKA (reference sequence).

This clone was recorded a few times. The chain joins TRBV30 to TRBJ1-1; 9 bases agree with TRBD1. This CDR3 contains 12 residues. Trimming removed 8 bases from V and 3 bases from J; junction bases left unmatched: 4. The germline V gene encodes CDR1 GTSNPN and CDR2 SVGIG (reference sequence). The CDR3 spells CAGTGQHTEAFF. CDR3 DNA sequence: TGTGCCGGGACAGGGCAGCACACTGAAGCTTTCTTT.

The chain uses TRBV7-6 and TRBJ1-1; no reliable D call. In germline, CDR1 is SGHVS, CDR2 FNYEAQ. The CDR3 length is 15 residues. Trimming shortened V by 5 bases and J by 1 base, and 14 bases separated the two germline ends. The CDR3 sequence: CASSPLAYRNTEAFF. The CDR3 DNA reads TGTGCCAGCAGCCCTCTAGCCTATAGGAACACTGAAGCTTTCTTT. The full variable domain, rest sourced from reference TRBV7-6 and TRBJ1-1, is GAGVSQSPRYKVTKRGQDVALRCDPISGHVSLYWYRQALGQGPEFLTYFNYEAQQDKSGLPNDRFSAERPEGSISTLTIQRTEQRDSAMYRCASSPLAYRNTEAFFGQGTRLTVV.